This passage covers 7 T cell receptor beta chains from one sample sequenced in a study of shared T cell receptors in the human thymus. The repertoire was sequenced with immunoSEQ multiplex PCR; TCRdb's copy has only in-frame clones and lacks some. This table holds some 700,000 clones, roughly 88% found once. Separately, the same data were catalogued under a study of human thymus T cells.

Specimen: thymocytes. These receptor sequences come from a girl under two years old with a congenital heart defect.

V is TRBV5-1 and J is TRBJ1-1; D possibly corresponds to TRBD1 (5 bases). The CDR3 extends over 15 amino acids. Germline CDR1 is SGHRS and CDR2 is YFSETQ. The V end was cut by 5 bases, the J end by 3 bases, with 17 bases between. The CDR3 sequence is CASRGLGEKYTEAFF. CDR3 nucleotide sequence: TGCGCCAGCAGGGGGCTCGGAGAAAAGTACACTGAAGCTTTCTTT. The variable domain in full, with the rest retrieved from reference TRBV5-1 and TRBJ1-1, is KAGVTQTPRYLIKTRGQQVTLSCSPISGHRSVSWYQQTPGQGLQFLFEYFSETQRNKGNFPGRFSGRQFSNSRSEMNVSTLELGDSALYLCASRGLGEKYTEAFFGQGTRLTVV.

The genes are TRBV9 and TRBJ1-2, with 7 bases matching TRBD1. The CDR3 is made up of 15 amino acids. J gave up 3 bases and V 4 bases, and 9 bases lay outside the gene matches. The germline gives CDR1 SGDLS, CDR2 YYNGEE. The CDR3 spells CASSIRQGGHYGYTF. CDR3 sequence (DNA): TGTGCCAGCAGCATACGACAGGGTGGGCACTATGGCTACACCTTC.

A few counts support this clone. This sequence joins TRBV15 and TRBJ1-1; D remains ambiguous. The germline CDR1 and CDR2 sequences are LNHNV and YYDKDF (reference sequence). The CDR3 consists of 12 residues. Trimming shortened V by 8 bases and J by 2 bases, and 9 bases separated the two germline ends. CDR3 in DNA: TGTGCCACCCAGCTGGGCAACACTGAAGCTTTCTTT. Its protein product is CATQLGNTEAFF.

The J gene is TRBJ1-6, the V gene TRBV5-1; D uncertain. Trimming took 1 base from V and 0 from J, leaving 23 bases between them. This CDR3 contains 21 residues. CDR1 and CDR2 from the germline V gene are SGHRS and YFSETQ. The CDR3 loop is CASSLTIGQRGGSSYNSPLHF. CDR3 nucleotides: TGCGCCAGCAGCTTGACGATCGGGCAGAGAGGAGGGAGCTCCTATAATTCACCCCTCCACTTT. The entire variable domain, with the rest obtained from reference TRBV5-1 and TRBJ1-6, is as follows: KAGVTQTPRYLIKTRGQQVTLSCSPISGHRSVSWYQQTPGQGLQFLFEYFSETQRNKGNFPGRFSGRQFSNSRSEMNVSTLELGDSALYLCASSLTIGQRGGSSYNSPLHFGNGTRLTVT.

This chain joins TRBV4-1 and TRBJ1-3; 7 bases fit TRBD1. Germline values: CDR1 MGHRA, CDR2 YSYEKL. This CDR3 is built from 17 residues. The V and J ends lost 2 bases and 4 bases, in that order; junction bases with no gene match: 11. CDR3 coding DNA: TGCGCCAGCAGCCAACCCCGGGACAGCGGCACGGGAAACACCATATATTTT. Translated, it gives CASSQPRDSGTGNTIYF.

The CDR3 coding sequence is TGTGCCAGCAGCCAACAACGGACTAGCGGCTCCTACGAGCAGTACTTC. This encodes CASSQQRTSGSYEQYF. The chain links TRBV14 to TRBJ2-7; TRBD2 agrees at 10 bases. The V gene's germline CDR1 is SGHDN and CDR2 FVKESK. This CDR3 is built from 16 residues. The V and J ends lost 2 bases and 0 bases, in that order; junction bases with no gene match: 4.

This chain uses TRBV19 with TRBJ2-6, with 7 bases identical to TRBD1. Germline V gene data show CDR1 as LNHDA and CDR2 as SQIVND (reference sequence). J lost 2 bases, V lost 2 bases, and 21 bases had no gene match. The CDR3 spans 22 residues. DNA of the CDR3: TGTGCCAGTAGTATAACCCTGTCCGGGACAGAGCCCCCCCCTCCTGGGGCCAACGTCCTGACTTTC. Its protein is CASSITLSGTEPPPPGANVLTF.